This T cell receptor beta chain was found in a study of control samples from healthy donors and cancer patients. The protocol was immunoSEQ multiplex PCR, while the TCRdb copy is restricted to in-frame clones and leaves out a portion. Here the sample spans 99,000 or so clones, 83% being singletons. This clone has only a few counts. V lost 0 bases, J lost 9 bases, and 8 bases stayed unmatched. The V gene's germline CDR1 is LNHDA and CDR2 SQIVND (reference sequence). CDR3 size: 16 residues. The material sequenced was blood. The rearrangement joins TRBV19 to TRBJ2-1, with 10 positions matching TRBD2. This TCR was recovered from a woman aged 45-65 years in good health. The CDR3 spells CASSIDLAGASGEQFF. CDR3 nucleotides: TGTGCCAGTAGTATAGATCTAGCGGGGGCTTCGGGTGAGCAGTTCTTC. Based on the CDR3 plus reference TRBV19 and TRBJ2-1, the full variable domain is DGGITQSPKYLFRKEGQNVTLSCEQNLNHDAMYWYRQDPGQGLRLIYYSQIVNDFQKGDIAEGYSVSREKKESFPLTVTSAQKNPTAFYLCASSIDLAGASGEQFFGPGTRLTVL.